A selection of T cell receptor beta chains follows, all from one sample in a study of cytomegalovirus exposure and HLA in healthy donors. Repertoires were generated with immunoSEQ multiplex PCR, while TCRdb's copy carries only in-frame clones and drops some. The data contain 90,000 to 140,000 clones, 85% to 90% of them seen just once; the ten biggest clones take up under 4.5%. Sequencing was done on a sample of PBMCs. The receptors were sampled from a woman aged 18-30 years in good health and CMV-seropositive. The CDR3 runs from the conserved cysteine through the conserved F or W. Each record gives: J gene, V gene, clone size, D gene, CDR3 protein, CDR3 DNA. The D gene is left open where the match is weak. Where a row states a size, it is once, few, many or the class of an expanded clone; other rows omit it.

j_gene: TRBJ2-1; v_gene: TRBV5-6; abundance: -; d_gene: TRBD2; CDR3aa: CASSSGGAFHEQFF; CDR3nt: TGTGCCAGCAGTTCCGGGGGGGCTTTTCATGAGCAGTTCTTC
j_gene: TRBJ2-5; v_gene: TRBV5-4; abundance: -; d_gene: TRBD2; CDR3aa: CASSLLAGDQETQYF; CDR3nt: TGTGCCAGCAGCTTGTTAGCGGGGGACCAAGAGACCCAGTACTTC
j_gene: TRBJ2-5; v_gene: TRBV4-2; abundance: -; d_gene: TRBD2; CDR3aa: CASSQVLSGGEETQYF; CDR3nt: TGTGCCAGCAGCCAAGTTCTTAGCGGGGGGGAAGAGACCCAGTACTTC
j_gene: TRBJ1-3; v_gene: TRBV18; abundance: few; d_gene: TRBD1; CDR3aa: CASSPPMGQGLVTGNTIYF; CDR3nt: TGTGCCAGCTCACCACCGATGGGACAGGGTCTGGTAACTGGAAACACCATATATTTT
j_gene: TRBJ1-1; v_gene: TRBV7-2; abundance: few; d_gene: -; CDR3aa: CASSSARQGNTEAFF; CDR3nt: TGTGCCAGCAGCTCCGCCCGGCAGGGGAACACTGAAGCTTTCTTT
j_gene: TRBJ2-1; v_gene: TRBV30; abundance: -; d_gene: -; CDR3aa: CAWSKTQGEQFF; CDR3nt: TGTGCCTGGAGTAAAACCCAGGGTGAGCAGTTCTTC
j_gene: TRBJ2-7; v_gene: TRBV19; abundance: -; d_gene: TRBD1; CDR3aa: CASSRTGGPYEQYF; CDR3nt: TGTGCCAGTAGTAGGACAGGGGGGCCCTACGAGCAGTACTTC
j_gene: TRBJ1-1; v_gene: TRBV5-1; abundance: once; d_gene: -; CDR3aa: CASSLAGTNTEAFF; CDR3nt: TGCGCCAGCAGCTTGGCCGGTACCAACACTGAAGCTTTCTTT
j_gene: TRBJ2-7; v_gene: TRBV2; abundance: -; d_gene: -; CDR3aa: CASRKEAGVPYEQYF; CDR3nt: TGTGCCAGCAGGAAAGAGGCAGGGGTTCCCTACGAGCAGTACTTC
j_gene: TRBJ1-3; v_gene: TRBV7-9; abundance: -; d_gene: -; CDR3aa: CASREGSSGNTIYF; CDR3nt: TGTGCCAGCAGGGAGGGGAGCTCTGGAAACACCATATATTTT
j_gene: TRBJ2-2; v_gene: TRBV4-1; abundance: -; d_gene: -; CDR3aa: CASSQDRGGGPAGELFF; CDR3nt: TGCGCCAGCAGCCAAGATCGGGGTGGGGGCCCGGCCGGGGAGCTGTTTTTT
j_gene: TRBJ1-2; v_gene: TRBV9; abundance: -; d_gene: -; CDR3aa: CASSPYLQQGFNGYTF; CDR3nt: TGTGCCAGCAGCCCTTACCTCCAACAGGGTTTTAATGGCTACACCTTC
j_gene: TRBJ2-7; v_gene: TRBV6-5; abundance: -; d_gene: -; CDR3aa: CASSYSRQAHEQYF; CDR3nt: TGTGCCAGCAGTTACTCGCGACAGGCCCACGAGCAGTACTTC
j_gene: TRBJ2-2; v_gene: TRBV7-7; abundance: -; d_gene: -; CDR3aa: CASSPSRGGELFF; CDR3nt: TGTGCTAGCAGTCCGTCCCGGGGCGGGGAGCTGTTTTTT
j_gene: TRBJ1-5; v_gene: TRBV7-6; abundance: -; d_gene: -; CDR3aa: CASSAGEGQPQHF; CDR3nt: TGTGCCAGCAGCGCGGGGGAGGGACAGCCCCAGCATTTT
j_gene: TRBJ1-5; v_gene: TRBV27; abundance: -; d_gene: TRBD1; CDR3aa: CASSSRLWTGDRGQPQHF; CDR3nt: TGTGCCAGCTCTTCTAGACTATGGACAGGGGATCGGGGCCAGCCCCAGCATTTT
j_gene: TRBJ2-5; v_gene: TRBV11-3; abundance: -; d_gene: -; CDR3aa: CASSLLAGALQETQYF; CDR3nt: TGTGCCAGCAGCTTATTGGCAGGGGCACTCCAAGAGACCCAGTACTTC
j_gene: TRBJ2-2; v_gene: TRBV9; abundance: -; d_gene: -; CDR3aa: CASSPSGYTGELFF; CDR3nt: TGTGCCAGCAGCCCCAGCGGGTACACCGGGGAGCTGTTTTTT
j_gene: TRBJ2-7; v_gene: TRBV9; abundance: few; d_gene: TRBD2; CDR3aa: CASSVGTSGRYEQYF; CDR3nt: TGTGCCAGCAGCGTTGGGACTAGCGGGAGGTACGAGCAGTACTTC
j_gene: TRBJ1-1; v_gene: TRBV10-1; abundance: -; d_gene: -; CDR3aa: CASSERGEPSEAFF; CDR3nt: TGCGCCAGCAGTGAGCGGGGTGAGCCAAGTGAAGCTTTCTTT
j_gene: TRBJ2-1; v_gene: TRBV7-2; abundance: -; d_gene: -; CDR3aa: CASSPGTGNYNEQFF; CDR3nt: TGTGCCAGCAGCCCCGGGACTGGCAACTACAATGAGCAGTTCTTC
j_gene: TRBJ1-2; v_gene: TRBV6-6; abundance: -; d_gene: -; CDR3aa: CASSYSETAANYGYTF; CDR3nt: TGTGCCAGCAGTTACTCGGAGACCGCTGCTAACTATGGCTACACCTTC
j_gene: TRBJ2-7; v_gene: TRBV29-1; abundance: -; d_gene: -; CDR3aa: CSVGGRSYEQYF; CDR3nt: TGCAGCGTTGGGGGCAGGAGCTACGAGCAGTACTTC
j_gene: TRBJ2-7; v_gene: TRBV5-3; abundance: -; d_gene: -; CDR3aa: CARSLDSPHEQYF; CDR3nt: TGTGCCAGAAGCTTGGACAGTCCTCACGAGCAGTACTTC
j_gene: TRBJ2-3; v_gene: TRBV7-9; abundance: -; d_gene: -; CDR3aa: CASSLAGLATQYF; CDR3nt: TGTGCCAGCAGCTTAGCCGGCCTAGCTACGCAGTATTTT
j_gene: TRBJ1-1; v_gene: TRBV11-3; abundance: -; d_gene: -; CDR3aa: CASSFGGLNTEAFF; CDR3nt: TGTGCCAGCAGCTTCGGGGGTTTAAACACTGAAGCTTTCTTT
j_gene: TRBJ2-1; v_gene: TRBV6-4; abundance: -; d_gene: TRBD2; CDR3aa: CASSGLAGGHNEQFF; CDR3nt: TGTGCCAGCAGTGGTCTAGCGGGAGGACACAATGAGCAGTTCTTC
j_gene: TRBJ2-1; v_gene: TRBV6-1; abundance: few; d_gene: -; CDR3aa: CASSEEAGSYNEQFF; CDR3nt: TGTGCCAGCAGTGAAGAAGCGGGCTCCTACAATGAGCAGTTCTTC
j_gene: TRBJ1-2; v_gene: TRBV9; abundance: -; d_gene: -; CDR3aa: CASSAVRESSYTF; CDR3nt: TGTGCCAGCAGCGCCGTCCGGGAGTCTAGCTACACCTTC
j_gene: TRBJ2-3; v_gene: TRBV29-1; abundance: -; d_gene: -; CDR3aa: CSVGGPGLDTQYF; CDR3nt: TGCAGCGTTGGGGGGCCGGGGCTCGATACGCAGTATTTT
j_gene: TRBJ1-1; v_gene: TRBV28; abundance: -; d_gene: -; CDR3aa: CASQGPLRGTEAFF; CDR3nt: TGTGCCAGCCAGGGGCCCCTTAGGGGGACTGAAGCTTTCTTT
j_gene: TRBJ2-5; v_gene: TRBV7-9; abundance: -; d_gene: -; CDR3aa: CASSFSQETQYF; CDR3nt: TGTGCCAGCAGCTTTAGCCAAGAGACCCAGTACTTC
j_gene: TRBJ1-2; v_gene: TRBV6-1; abundance: -; d_gene: TRBD1; CDR3aa: CASSEAMGQGSLTYTF; CDR3nt: TGTGCCAGCAGCGAAGCTATGGGACAGGGTAGTCTAACTTACACCTTC
j_gene: TRBJ1-4; v_gene: TRBV7-9; abundance: -; d_gene: -; CDR3aa: CASSPSLQATNEKLFF; CDR3nt: TGTGCCAGCAGCCCCTCGTTACAGGCGACTAATGAAAAACTGTTTTTT
j_gene: TRBJ2-7; v_gene: TRBV5-1; abundance: -; d_gene: TRBD2; CDR3aa: CASTNLAGSSYEQYF; CDR3nt: TGCGCCAGCACCAACCTAGCGGGGAGCTCCTACGAGCAGTACTTC
j_gene: TRBJ1-2; v_gene: TRBV21-1; abundance: -; d_gene: -; CDR3aa: CASMEDRSQANYGYTF; CDR3nt: TGTGCCAGCATGGAAGACAGGAGCCAAGCTAACTATGGCTACACCTTC
j_gene: TRBJ2-1; v_gene: TRBV27; abundance: once; d_gene: -; CDR3aa: CASTRFSGEQFF; CDR3nt: TGTGCCAGCACCCGGTTTAGCGGTGAGCAGTTCTTC
j_gene: TRBJ2-2; v_gene: TRBV19; abundance: -; d_gene: TRBD1; CDR3aa: CATRDRGLAGELFF; CDR3nt: TGTGCCACCCGGGACAGGGGGCTCGCCGGGGAGCTGTTTTTT
j_gene: TRBJ1-1; v_gene: TRBV5-1; abundance: -; d_gene: -; CDR3aa: CASSLVGPANTEAFF; CDR3nt: TGCGCCAGCAGCTTGGTTGGGCCGGCAAACACTGAAGCTTTCTTT
j_gene: TRBJ2-7; v_gene: TRBV28; abundance: once; d_gene: -; CDR3aa: CASSPLTGRSSYEQYF; CDR3nt: TGTGCCAGCAGTCCGTTGACAGGAAGGAGCTCCTACGAGCAGTACTTC
j_gene: TRBJ1-2; v_gene: TRBV5-1; abundance: -; d_gene: -; CDR3aa: CASSWGREDYGYTF; CDR3nt: TGCGCCAGCAGCTGGGGCAGGGAGGACTATGGCTACACCTTC
j_gene: TRBJ2-5; v_gene: TRBV19; abundance: -; d_gene: -; CDR3aa: CASSSTGREAQYF; CDR3nt: TGTGCCAGTAGTTCAACAGGAAGAGAGGCCCAGTACTTC
j_gene: TRBJ1-2; v_gene: TRBV27; abundance: -; d_gene: TRBD1; CDR3aa: CASSLSTGNYGYTF; CDR3nt: TGTGCCAGCAGTCTTTCGACAGGGAACTATGGCTACACCTTC
j_gene: TRBJ2-5; v_gene: TRBV6-5; abundance: -; d_gene: -; CDR3aa: CASSYRRGETQYF; CDR3nt: TGTGCCAGCAGTTATAGGAGGGGCGAGACCCAGTACTTC
j_gene: TRBJ1-6; v_gene: TRBV2; abundance: -; d_gene: TRBD1; CDR3aa: CASSAGTGNNSPLHF; CDR3nt: TGTGCCAGCAGCGCCGGGACAGGGAATAATTCACCCCTCCACTTT
j_gene: TRBJ1-4; v_gene: TRBV15; abundance: -; d_gene: -; CDR3aa: CATTSPSTNEKLFF; CDR3nt: TGTGCCACCACCTCACCGAGTACTAATGAAAAACTGTTTTTT
j_gene: TRBJ2-7; v_gene: TRBV10-3; abundance: -; d_gene: TRBD1; CDR3aa: CAISPGQDYEQYF; CDR3nt: TGTGCCATCAGCCCAGGACAGGACTACGAGCAGTACTTC
j_gene: TRBJ2-5; v_gene: TRBV4-2; abundance: -; d_gene: -; CDR3aa: CASSQDGGAETQYF; CDR3nt: TGTGCCAGCAGCCAAGATGGGGGGGCAGAGACCCAGTACTTC
j_gene: TRBJ1-2; v_gene: TRBV10-3; abundance: -; d_gene: -; CDR3aa: CAISDRGSNYGYTF; CDR3nt: TGTGCCATCAGTGACCGGGGATCCAACTATGGCTACACCTTC